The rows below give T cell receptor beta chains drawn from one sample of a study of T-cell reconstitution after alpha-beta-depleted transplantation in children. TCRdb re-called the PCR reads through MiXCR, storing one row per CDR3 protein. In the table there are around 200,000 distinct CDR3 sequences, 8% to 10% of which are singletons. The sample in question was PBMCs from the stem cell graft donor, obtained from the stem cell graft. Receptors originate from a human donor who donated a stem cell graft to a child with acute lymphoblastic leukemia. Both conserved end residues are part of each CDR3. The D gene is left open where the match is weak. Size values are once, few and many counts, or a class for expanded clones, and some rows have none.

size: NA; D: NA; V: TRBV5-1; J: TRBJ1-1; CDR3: CASSLVGGQRSEAFF; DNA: TGCGCCAGCAGCCTGGTTGGGGGGCAAAGGTCTGAAGCTTTCTTT
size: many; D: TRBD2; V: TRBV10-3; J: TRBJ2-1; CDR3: CAITQGTSGNEQFF; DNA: TGTGCCATCACCCAGGGGACTAGCGGCAATGAGCAGTTCTTC
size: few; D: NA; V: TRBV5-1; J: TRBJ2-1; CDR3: CASSFLGRVRDEQFF; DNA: TGCGCCAGCAGCTTTTTGGGCAGGGTCCGCGATGAGCAGTTCTTC
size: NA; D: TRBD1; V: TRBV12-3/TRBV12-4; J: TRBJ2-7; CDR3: CASTLRGQNYEQYF; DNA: TGTGCCAGCACCCTGAGGGGACAGAACTACGAGCAGTACTTC
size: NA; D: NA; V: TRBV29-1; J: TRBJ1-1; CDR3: CSVSPFGQMNTEAFF; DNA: TGCAGCGTTTCCCCTTTCGGACAGATGAACACTGAAGCTTTCTTT
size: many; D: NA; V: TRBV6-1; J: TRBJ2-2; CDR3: CASSEFANTGELFF; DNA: TGTGCCAGCAGCGAATTCGCGAACACCGGGGAGCTGTTTTTT
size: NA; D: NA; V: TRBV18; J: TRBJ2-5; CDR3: CASSSDPGAQETQYF; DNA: TGTGCCAGCTCATCTGACCCGGGAGCACAAGAGACCCAGTACTTC
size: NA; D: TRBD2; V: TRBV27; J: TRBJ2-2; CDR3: CASRLGGAYTGELFF; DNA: TGTGCCAGCAGGCTCGGGGGGGCCTACACCGGGGAGCTGTTTTTT
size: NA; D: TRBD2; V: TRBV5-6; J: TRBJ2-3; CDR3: CASSPTSGGGTQYF; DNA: TGTGCCAGCAGTCCGACTAGCGGGGGAGGTACGCAGTATTTT
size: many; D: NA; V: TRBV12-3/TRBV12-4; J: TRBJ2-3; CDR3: CASRTGTRPPDTQYF; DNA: TGTGCCAGCAGAACCGGGACACGGCCCCCAGATACGCAGTATTTT
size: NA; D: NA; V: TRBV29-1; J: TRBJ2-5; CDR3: CSVDRSKETQYF; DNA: TGCAGCGTTGATAGGTCCAAAGAGACCCAGTACTTC
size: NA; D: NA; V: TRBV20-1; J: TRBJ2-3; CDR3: CSASSGIRDTQYF; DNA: TGCAGTGCTAGTAGTGGGATTAGGGATACGCAGTATTTT
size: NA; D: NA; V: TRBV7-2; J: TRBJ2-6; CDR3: CASSSPDSGANVLTF; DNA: TGTGCCAGCAGCTCGCCCGACTCTGGGGCCAACGTCCTGACTTTC
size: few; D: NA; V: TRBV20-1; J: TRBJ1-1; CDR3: CSASRAGLNTEAFF; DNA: TGCAGTGCTAGCCGGGCGGGACTGAACACTGAAGCTTTCTTT
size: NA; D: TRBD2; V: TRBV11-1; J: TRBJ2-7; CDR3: CASSSSGLAGGLSYEQYF; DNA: TGTGCCAGCAGCTCGTCGGGACTAGCGGGGGGGTTATCCTACGAGCAGTACTTC
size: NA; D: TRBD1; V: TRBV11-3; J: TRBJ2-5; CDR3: CASSSHRGTETQYF; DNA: TGTGCCAGCAGTTCGCACAGGGGAACGGAGACCCAGTACTTC
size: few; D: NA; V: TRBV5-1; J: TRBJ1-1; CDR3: CASSLAGGANTEAFF; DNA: TGCGCCAGCAGCTTGGCGGGGGGGGCAAACACTGAAGCTTTCTTT
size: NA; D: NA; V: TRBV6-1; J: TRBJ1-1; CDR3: CASSLTRGGTEAFF; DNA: TGTGCCAGCAGCCTTACGAGGGGCGGCACTGAAGCTTTCTTT
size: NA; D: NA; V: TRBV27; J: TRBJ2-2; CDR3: CASSYGGSTGELFF; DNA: TGTGCCAGCAGTTACGGGGGCAGCACCGGGGAGCTGTTTTTT
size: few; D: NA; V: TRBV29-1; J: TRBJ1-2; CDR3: CSVGGRDRYGYTF; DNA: TGCAGCGTTGGAGGGAGGGATCGCTATGGCTACACCTTC
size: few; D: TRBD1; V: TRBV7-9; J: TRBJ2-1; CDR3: CASSPTRTGDFNEQFF; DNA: TGTGCCAGCAGCCCGACCCGGACAGGGGACTTCAATGAGCAGTTCTTC
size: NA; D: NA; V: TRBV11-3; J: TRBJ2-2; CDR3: CASSLGGSTHSTGELFF; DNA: TGTGCCAGCAGCTTAGGGGGCAGCACTCACAGCACCGGGGAGCTGTTTTTT
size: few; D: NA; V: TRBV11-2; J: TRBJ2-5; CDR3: CASSTPTGQETQYF; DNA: TGTGCCAGCAGCACCCCGACAGGCCAAGAGACCCAGTACTTC
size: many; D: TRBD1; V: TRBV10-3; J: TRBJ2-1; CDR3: CAILRGQHNEQFF; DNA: TGTGCCATCCTGAGGGGACAGCATAATGAGCAGTTCTTC
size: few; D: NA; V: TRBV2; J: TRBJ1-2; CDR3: CASRDTEILNYGYTF; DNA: TGTGCCAGCAGGGACACCGAAATTCTTAACTATGGCTACACCTTC
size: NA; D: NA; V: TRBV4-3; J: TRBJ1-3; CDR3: CASSQVEVENTIYF; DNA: TGCGCCAGCAGCCAAGTGGAGGTGGAAAACACCATATATTTT
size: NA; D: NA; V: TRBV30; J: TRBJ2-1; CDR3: CAWRAPGSSYNEQFF; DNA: TGTGCCTGGAGGGCGCCAGGAAGCTCCTACAATGAGCAGTTCTTC
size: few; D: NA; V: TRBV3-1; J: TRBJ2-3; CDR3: CASSPRDGHTDTQYF; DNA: TGTGCCAGCAGCCCTCGGGACGGACACACAGATACGCAGTATTTT
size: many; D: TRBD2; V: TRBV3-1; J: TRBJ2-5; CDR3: CASSPVASGGQETQYF; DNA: TGTGCCAGCAGCCCTGTGGCCAGCGGGGGACAAGAGACCCAGTACTTC
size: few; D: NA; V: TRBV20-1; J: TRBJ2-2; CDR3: CSARDSALVAGGKGTGELFF; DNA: TGCAGTGCTAGAGATAGTGCTCTCGTGGCTGGGGGGAAAGGCACCGGGGAGCTGTTTTTT
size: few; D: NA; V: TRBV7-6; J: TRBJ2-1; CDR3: CASSPRRGQFF; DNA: TGTGCCAGCAGCCCCCGTCGGGGGCAGTTCTTC
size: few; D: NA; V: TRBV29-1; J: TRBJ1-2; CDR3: CSVTLGQGYTF; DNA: TGCAGCGTTACATTGGGGCAAGGCTACACCTTC
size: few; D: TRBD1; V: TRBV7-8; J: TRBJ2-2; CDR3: CASSSGTDTGELFF; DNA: TGTGCCAGCAGCTCCGGGACAGACACCGGGGAGCTGTTTTTT
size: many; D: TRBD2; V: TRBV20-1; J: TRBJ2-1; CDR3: CSAWDYPINEQFF; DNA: TGCAGTGCCTGGGACTACCCCATCAATGAGCAGTTCTTC
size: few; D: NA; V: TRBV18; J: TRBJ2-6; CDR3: CASSPGISGANVLTF; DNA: TGTGCCAGCTCACCAGGGATCTCTGGGGCCAACGTCCTGACTTTC
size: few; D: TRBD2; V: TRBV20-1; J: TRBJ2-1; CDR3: CSGLAGSSYNEQFF; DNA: TGCAGTGGGCTAGCGGGGAGCTCCTACAATGAGCAGTTCTTC
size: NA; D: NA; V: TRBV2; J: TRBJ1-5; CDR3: CASRPTGLHQPQHF; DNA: TGTGCCAGCAGACCCACAGGGCTCCATCAGCCCCAGCATTTT
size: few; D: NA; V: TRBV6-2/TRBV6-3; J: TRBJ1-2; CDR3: CASSYAVGVPNYGYTF; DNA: TGTGCCAGCAGTTACGCGGTAGGGGTTCCTAACTATGGCTACACCTTC
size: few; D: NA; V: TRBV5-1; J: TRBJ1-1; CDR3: CASRSESRGEGGAFF; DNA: TGCGCCAGCCGATCCGAATCAAGGGGGGAAGGTGGGGCTTTCTTT
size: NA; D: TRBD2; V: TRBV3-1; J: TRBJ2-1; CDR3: CACSQDRLAGGEQFF; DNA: TGTGCCTGCAGCCAAGATCGGCTAGCGGGGGGTGAGCAGTTCTTC
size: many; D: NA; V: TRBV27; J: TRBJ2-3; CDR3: CASSFKDTQYF; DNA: TGTGCCAGCAGTTTTAAAGATACGCAGTATTTT
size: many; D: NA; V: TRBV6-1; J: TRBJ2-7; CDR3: CAVGQASSYEQYF; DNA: TGTGCCGTAGGTCAGGCGAGCTCCTACGAGCAGTACTTC